This T cell receptor beta chain came from a study of blood T cells in healthy people across ages. Study-wide findings and caveats: Long-lived donors exceeded aged donors in naive CD4+ cells and diversity. Underestimates were what the diversity estimates from one million T cells were considered to be.

Alongside a J-beta primer mix, a sample-barcoded 5' primer served in a second PCR lasting about 7 to 12 cycles. At least 2.5 million CDR3-containing paired-end reads were obtained per sample. TCRdb processed the 5' RACE reads anew with MiXCR; each CDR3 protein has one entry. The sample contains around 400,000 distinct CDR3 sequences, 52% of which appear only once. As to this clonotype: What it binds is not known.

The CDR3 is 14 residues long. Germline CDR1 reads DFQATT; CDR2 reads SNEGSKA (reference sequence). The chain carries TRBV20-1 and TRBJ2-1; 12 bases are a match to TRBD2. Gene TRBJ2-4 matches the end of the DNA better, so the J call may be wrong. Sequenced material: blood. This sequence originates from a man between 60 and 75 years old in good health. The CDR3 protein is CSAQLAGGKNIQYF. For the CDR3, the DNA is TGCAGTGCACAACTAGCGGGGGGCAAAAACATTCAGTACTTC.